The 22 T cell receptor beta chains below were found in one sample sequenced in a study of blood T cell repertoires in COVID-19. Here immunoSEQ multiplex PCR was the method, and the copy in TCRdb shows in-frame clones only, minus some. The data hold about 170,000 clones, with roughly 85% observed a single time. Sequencing was carried out using PBMCs or T cells enriched from blood (not recorded which). Every receptor here comes from a woman aged 50 to 60 who had recovered from COVID-19.

The genes are TRBV27 and TRBJ2-7, with D unresolved. CDR1 and CDR2 from the germline V gene are MNHEY and SMNVEV (reference sequence). Trimming cost V 4 bases and J 4 bases, with 14 bases left between them. The CDR3 is made up of 14 amino acids. CDR3 sequence reads: CASSSTLTPYEQYV. The CDR3 DNA sequence: TGTGCCAGCAGTTCGACCTTGACACCTTACGAGCAGTACGTC.

The J gene is TRBJ1-1, the V gene TRBV28; the D is unclear. In germline, CDR1 is MDHEN, CDR2 SYDVKM. Trimming left V 10 bases short and J 1 base short, with 13 bases between. The length of the CDR3 is 13 residues. CDR3 protein: CATGGPRNTEAFF. CDR3 nucleotides: TGTGCCACCGGAGGACCCCGGAACACTGAAGCTTTCTTT. Using reference TRBV28 and TRBJ1-1 for the parts outside the CDR3, the full variable domain is DVKVTQSSRYLVKRTGEKVFLECVQDMDHENMFWYRQDPGLGLRLIYFSYDVKMKEKGDIPEGYSVSREKKERFSLILESASTNQTSMYLCATGGPRNTEAFFGQGTRLTVV.

The V and J genes are TRBV14 and TRBJ1-2; D gene ambiguous. The germline V gene has CDR1 SGHDN and CDR2 FVKESK. This CDR3 is built from 14 residues. Trimming took off 0 bases at V and 2 bases at J, with 7 bases between the two ends. Written as DNA, the CDR3 is TGTGCCAGCAGCCAAGATCTAAGAAACTATGGCTACACCTTC. This gives the protein CASSQDLRNYGYTF.

The V and J genes are TRBV28 and TRBJ1-1; D possibly corresponds to TRBD1 (5 bases). The CDR3 length is 14 residues. The V gene's germline CDR1 is MDHEN and CDR2 SYDVKM. V lost 3 bases and J lost 6, with 14 bases in between. CDR3 bases: TGTGCCAGCAGTTTTTCAGGGATCGACTCTGAAGCTTTCTTT. Translated: CASSFSGIDSEAFF.

V gene TRBV20-1 combines with J gene TRBJ1-1; D gene ambiguous. V was pared by 2 bases and J by 4 bases, with 5 bases between. The CDR3 is made up of 11 amino acids. Germline CDR1 and CDR2: DFQATT and SNEGSKA (reference sequence). The DNA for the CDR3 is TGCAGTGCTAGACTTCTCACTGAAGCTTTCTTT. Encoded protein: CSARLLTEAFF.

The chain is built from TRBV6-5 and TRBJ2-7; no definite D call. The CDR3 is made up of 12 amino acids. CDR1 is MNHEY and CDR2 is SVGAGI in the germline V gene. Deletions cut 6 bases from V and 3 bases from J, with 9 bases between. The DNA of the CDR3 is TGTGCCAGCAGCACGAGGAACTACGAGCAGTACGTC. The encoded protein is CASSTRNYEQYV.

This clone has just one count. The chain employs TRBV19 and TRBJ2-1; the D gene is possibly TRBD1 (5 bases). The CDR3 is 16 residues long. Germline CDR1 LNHDA, CDR2 SQIVND (reference sequence). Deletions cut 0 bases from V and 3 bases from J, with 12 bases between. CDR3 residues: CASSIEAGHYYNEQFF. Here the CDR3 DNA reads TGTGCCAGTAGTATAGAAGCCGGACACTACTACAATGAGCAGTTCTTC.

The rearrangement uses TRBV2 and TRBJ2-7, with 12 bases fitting TRBD2. This CDR3 has 15 amino acids. Per germline, CDR1 SNHLY and CDR2 FYNNEI. Trimming took 6 bases from V and 5 from J; bases not matched to a gene: 8. For the CDR3, the DNA is TGTGCCAGCAGGGAGGGTCTAGCGGGAGGGGACGAGCAGTACGTC. Amino acids: CASREGLAGGDEQYV.

This chain connects TRBV28 to TRBJ1-4; possibly TRBD1 for D (6 bases). Germline V gene lookup returns CDR1 MDHEN and CDR2 SYDVKM. CDR3 length: 14 residues. V was cut by 7 bases and J by 7 bases, with 16 bases left in between. The CDR3 DNA reads as TGTGCCAGCACCCAAGGGTCAGGGGTTGAAAAACTGTTTTTT. It translates to CASTQGSGVEKLFF.

This chain uses TRBV6-2 or TRBV6-3 with TRBJ2-1; 14 positions match TRBD2. Trimming cost V 5 bases and J 6 bases; bases outside gene matches: 6. The length of the CDR3 is 16 residues. Germline values: CDR1 MNHEY, CDR2 SVGEGT. The CDR3 protein is CASSDQTSGRGNEQFF. CDR3 sequence (DNA): TGTGCCAGCAGTGACCAGACTAGCGGGAGGGGCAATGAGCAGTTCTTC.

This rearrangement joins TRBV5-1 to TRBJ1-1; possible D gene TRBD1, 5 bases. Germline CDR1 and CDR2: SGHRS and YFSETQ. V was shortened by 0 bases and J by 5 bases, with 14 bases between the two germline ends. There are 15 residues in the CDR3. The DNA of the CDR3 is TGCGCCAGCAGCTTGGACATCGGGGGGAGAACTGAAGCTTTCTTT. Residues: CASSLDIGGRTEAFF.

The V and J genes are TRBV7-9 and TRBJ2-3; 7 bases fit TRBD2. The junction had 9 bases not matched to a gene; V was cut back by 5 bases and J by 4 bases. The CDR3 consists of 15 residues. CDR1 SEHNR and CDR2 FQNEAQ come from the germline V gene (reference sequence). The chain's CDR3 is CASSLGGRAADTQYF. As DNA, the CDR3 is TGTGCCAGCAGCCTGGGGGGGAGGGCCGCAGATACGCAGTATTTT. Combining the CDR3 with reference TRBV7-9 and TRBJ2-3 gives the whole variable domain DTGVSQNPRHKITKRGQNVTFRCDPISEHNRLYWYRQTLGQGPEFLTYFQNEAQLEKSRLLSDRFSAERPKGSFSTLEIQRTEQGDSAMYLCASSLGGRAADTQYFGPGTRLTVL.

The gene calls are TRBV27 and TRBJ1-5; D is undetermined. The CDR3 is 14 residues long. Between the trimmed V and J ends, which lost 6 bases and 3 bases, there was a span of 12 bases. Germline CDR1 is MNHEY and CDR2 is SMNVEV (reference sequence). As DNA, the CDR3 is TGTGCCAGCAGCACCCACAGAGCCAATCAGCCCCAGCATTTT. Its protein product is CASSTHRANQPQHF.

This clone was found a few times. The rearrangement joins TRBV5-1 to TRBJ2-1; maybe TRBD2 (6 bases). Per the germline V gene, CDR1 is SGHRS and CDR2 is YFSETQ. The V end lost 3 bases, the J end lost 3 bases, and 10 bases lay between the germline ends. The CDR3 spans 14 residues. The CDR3 DNA sequence: TGCGCCAGCAGCTCGGGACTCAACTACAATGAGCAGTTCTTC. The encoded protein is CASSSGLNYNEQFF.

The V call is TRBV6-1, the J call TRBJ1-1; perhaps TRBD1 as D (5 bases). The V gene lost 3 bases and the J gene lost 3 bases, with 20 bases spanning the gap. In germline, CDR1 is MNHNS, CDR2 SASEGT. CDR3 length: 17 residues. The CDR3 coding sequence is TGTGCCAGCAGTGACCGGGGGGTTTTTGGGGAGGACACTGAAGCTTTCTTT. Translated, it gives CASSDRGVFGEDTEAFF.

The CDR3 reads CASSLDRDRVGGGYTF. The CDR3, as DNA: TGTGCCAGCAGCTTAGACAGGGACAGGGTTGGAGGTGGCTACACCTTC. This chain uses TRBV11-2 with TRBJ1-2; TRBD1 matches at 9 bases. Trimming at V came to 0 bases and at J to 7 bases, leaving 9 bases not matched to a gene. The CDR3 length is 16 residues. Germline V gene lookup returns CDR1 SGHAT and CDR2 FQNNGV.

The rearrangement joins TRBV7-8 to TRBJ2-7; D may be TRBD2 (7 bases). This CDR3 spans 16 amino acids. Trimming removed 1 base from V and 2 bases from J, with 15 bases in between. Germline-derived CDR1 and CDR2 are SGHVS and FQNEAQ. This CDR3 is CASSLGGGGGPYEQYV. The CDR3, as DNA: TGTGCCAGCAGCTTAGGGGGCGGCGGGGGCCCCTACGAGCAGTACGTC.

The chain links TRBV5-1 to TRBJ2-2; TRBD1 is a possible D gene (5 bases). The CDR3 length is 13 residues. V was trimmed by 6 bases and J by 5 bases, leaving 11 bases between them. CDR1 is SGHRS, CDR2 YFSETQ, per germline. The DNA for the CDR3 is TGCGCCAGCAACTCTGCAGGGACCGGGGAGCTGTTTTTT. Amino acid sequence: CASNSAGTGELFF.

This rearrangement joins TRBV27 to TRBJ2-7; D is unresolved. Germline V gene sequence: CDR1 MNHEY, CDR2 SMNVEV (reference sequence). Trimming took off 6 bases at V and 6 bases at J, with 9 bases between the two ends. The CDR3 sequence is 11 residues long. The CDR3 coding sequence is TGTGCCAGCAGGTCGGGTGGCGAGCAGTACGTC. It translates to CASRSGGEQYV.

This clone was counted once. The rearrangement links TRBV28 to TRBJ1-5; D is perhaps TRBD1 (6 bases). The germline V gene encodes CDR1 MDHEN and CDR2 SYDVKM. This CDR3 has 15 amino acids. V was cut by 6 bases and J by 0 bases, with 12 bases left in between. CDR3 amino acids: CASRQGFYSNQPQHF. The DNA for the CDR3 is TGTGCCAGCAGACAGGGTTTTTATAGCAATCAGCCCCAGCATTTT.

This chain connects TRBV30 to TRBJ2-3, with TRBD2 matching 10 bases. This CDR3 has 12 residues. CDR1 and CDR2 (germline): GTSNPN, SVGIG (reference sequence). The CDR3 region has the DNA TGTGCTGGACTAGCGGGCACAGATACGCAGTATTTT. It specifies CAGLAGTDTQYF. The entire variable domain, with the rest obtained from reference TRBV30 and TRBJ2-3, is as follows: SQTIHQWPATLVQPVGSPLSLECTVEGTSNPNLYWYRQAAGRGLQLLFYSVGIGQISSEVPQNLSASRPQDRQFILSSKKLLLSDSGFYLCAGLAGTDTQYFGPGTRLTVL.

The J gene is TRBJ2-7, the V gene TRBV27; tentatively, D is TRBD1 (5 bases). The germline CDR1 and CDR2 sequences are MNHEY and SMNVEV (reference sequence). CDR3 size: 16 residues. With 3 bases removed from V and 2 bases from J, the gap between germline ends came to 17 bases. The DNA of the CDR3 is TGTGCCAGCAGTTTCAGGGCAGGGTACGCTCCCTACGAGCAGTACGTC. It yields the protein CASSFRAGYAPYEQYV.